Listed below are T cell receptor beta chains from one sample, sequenced in a study of CD8 T cells in Susac syndrome. TCRdb processed the immunoSEQ multiplex PCR reads anew with MiXCR; each CDR3 protein has one entry. The table has around 71,000 distinct CDR3 sequences, 96% seen once. What was sequenced was CD4+ T cells from PBMCs. The receptor set was obtained from a human donor with multiple sclerosis. The CDR3 runs from the conserved cysteine through the conserved F or W. D genes are given only for firm matches. Expanded clones get a size class; other rows say once, few or many, or leave the size out.

j_call,clone_size,cdr3_length,v_call,d_call,cdr3_aa,cdr3_nt
TRBJ2-7,-,15,TRBV5-4,-,CASSVPGSRINEQYF,TGTGCCAGCAGCGTTCCCGGGAGCCGGATAAACGAGCAGTACTTC
TRBJ2-7,once,17,TRBV6-2/TRBV6-3,TRBD2,CASSSRGVRDSSYEQYF,TGTGCCAGCAGTTCGCGGGGGGTCCGGGACTCATCCTACGAGCAGTACTTC
TRBJ2-1,-,15,TRBV6-5,TRBD1,CASSYGQVPLDEQFF,TGTGCCAGCAGTTATGGACAGGTCCCACTAGATGAGCAGTTCTTC
TRBJ2-1,-,14,TRBV5-1,TRBD1,CASSLAGQGNEQFF,TGCGCCAGCAGCTTGGCGGGACAGGGTAATGAGCAGTTCTTC
TRBJ2-7,-,13,TRBV20-1,TRBD2,CSAIGGASYEQYF,TGCAGTGCAATCGGGGGGGCCTCCTACGAGCAGTACTTC
TRBJ1-2,-,15,TRBV6-5,TRBD1,CASSYSTTGFYGYTF,TGTGCCAGCAGTTACTCTACGACAGGGTTCTATGGCTACACCTTC
TRBJ1-6,-,12,TRBV30,-,CAWTRVDSPLHF,TGTGCCTGGACCCGGGTCGATTCACCCCTCCACTTT
TRBJ2-1,-,15,TRBV3-1,TRBD2,CASSHSGGAWDEQFF,TGTGCCAGCAGCCATAGCGGGGGGGCTTGGGATGAGCAGTTCTTC
TRBJ1-5,-,14,TRBV19,-,CASSIGRSNQPQHF,TGTGCCAGTAGTATTGGGCGGTCCAATCAGCCCCAGCATTTT
TRBJ2-1,few,16,TRBV4-1,TRBD2,CASSHSGVRGPDEQFF,TGCGCCAGCAGCCACAGCGGGGTACGAGGCCCGGATGAGCAGTTCTTC
TRBJ2-7,-,17,TRBV6-5,TRBD2,CASSYARLAGRTYEQYF,TGTGCCAGCAGTTACGCCAGACTAGCGGGACGTACCTACGAGCAGTACTTC
TRBJ2-2,-,13,TRBV10-3,TRBD1,CAISQGDTGELFF,TGTGCCATCAGCCAGGGGGACACCGGGGAGCTGTTTTTT
TRBJ2-3,-,13,TRBV4-1,-,CASSQDLGITQYF,TGCGCCAGCAGCCAAGATTTAGGGATTACGCAGTATTTT
TRBJ2-3,-,14,TRBV30,TRBD2,CACRTSGSTDTQYF,TGTGCCTGTCGGACTAGCGGATCCACAGATACGCAGTATTTT
TRBJ2-5,-,12,TRBV2,-,CASSVLLTAIDF,TGTGCCAGCAGTGTCCTGTTGACAGCCATAGACTTC
TRBJ1-6,-,15,TRBV7-9,-,CASSPWTAYNSPLHF,TGTGCCAGCAGCCCCTGGACAGCCTATAATTCACCCCTCCACTTT
TRBJ2-2,-,14,TRBV29-1,-,CSARKGLNTGELFF,TGCAGCGCCAGAAAGGGGTTGAACACCGGGGAGCTGTTTTTT
TRBJ2-1,-,16,TRBV15,TRBD2,CATSRDAAGGYNEQFF,TGTGCCACCAGCAGAGATGCGGCGGGGGGCTACAATGAGCAGTTCTTC
TRBJ2-7,-,17,TRBV7-2,TRBD2,CASSLVSGTSGTYEQYF,TGTGCCAGCAGCTTAGTTAGCGGGACTAGCGGTACCTACGAGCAGTACTTC